The present T cell receptor (beta chain) was sequenced within a study of blood T cell repertoires in COVID-19. In the study overall: Material from acute and convalescent COVID-19 was sourced from the United States, Italy and Spain. T cells, B-cell-depleted T cells, or PBMCs supplied cDNA or gDNA.

The ends were cut back, 0 bases at V and 8 bases at J, with 7 bases in the middle. CDR1 SNHLY and CDR2 FYNNEI come from the germline V gene. This CDR3 is 13 amino acids long. In the authors' workflow: Estimates of nucleated cell counts were drawn from the amplification of reference gene primers. This table comes from immunoSEQ multiplex PCR, and its TCRdb copy is limited to in-frame clones, with some not included. V and J calls and clone size follow that table, whereas D and trimming were derived from the DNA. The table shows fewer than 110,000 clones, with roughly 84% occurring only once. The chain carries TRBV2 and TRBJ2-2; D is possibly TRBD2 (5 bases). The specimen sequenced was peripheral blood. The TCR comes from a human donor in a cohort sampled during active COVID-19. The CDR3 is CASSEAQRGELFF. CDR3 DNA sequence: TGTGCCAGCAGTGAAGCTCAGCGGGGGGAGCTGTTTTTT.